This entry describes one TCR beta chain. Trimming cost V 0 bases and J 3 bases; bases outside gene matches: 7. Germline V gives CDR1 SGHTS, CDR2 YDEGEE. The CDR3 loop spans 16 amino acids. The data belong to a study of shared clonotypes between healthy human individuals. The study drew all its donors from Caucasian adults living in Nashville, Tennessee. Researchers sequenced unsorted PBMC DNA using ten immunoSEQ deep assay plates. Under the authors' procedure: Junction-only immunoSEQ sequences carried no quality scores, so filtering differed. The assay was immunoSEQ multiplex PCR, and TCRdb's table has in-frame clones only and misses some. V, J and clone size are those of that table, while D and trimming were read from the DNA. The repertoire holds about 490,000 clones, with around three quarters as singletons.

The clonotype comes from a woman between 40 and 55 years old in good health. Some clones in this sample may be carry-over from other donors' samples. Sample: PBMCs. The V and J genes are TRBV5-8 and TRBJ2-7; TRBD2 matches at 9 bases. CDR3 DNA sequence: TGTGCCAGCAGCTTGGCCGGACTAGCGACGCTCTACGAGCAGTACTTC. Protein: CASSLAGLATLYEQYF. Full variable domain (outside the CDR3, taken from reference TRBV5-8 and TRBJ2-7): EAGVTQSPTHLIKTRGQQATLRCSPISGHTSVYWYQQALGLGLQFLLWYDEGEERNRGNFPPRFSGRQFPNYSSELNVNALELEDSALYLCASSLAGLATLYEQYFGPGTRLTVT.